The 5 T cell receptor beta chains below were found in one sample sequenced in a study of T-cell reconstitution after alpha-beta-depleted transplantation in children (dated by TCRdb to 2016 to 2018). Preparation of the library involved PCR. The data were produced on an Illumina HiSeq 2500. To normalize quantification of the TCRbeta repertoire, the TCR libraries were built with molecular barcoding that relied on unique molecular identifiers. TCRdb reran the public reads through fastp at Q25 and MiXCR, keeping productive beta chains. Entries are consolidated by CDR3 protein sequence, retaining the most common genes and DNA. This sample holds roughly 420,000 distinct CDR3 sequences; around 15% were observed only once. Jointly, the top ten make up around 30% of the sample. Per the publication, the treatment or condition label means: allogeneic hematopoietic cell transplantation with graft depleted of TCRalphabeta T cells and CD19 B cells.

The source was PBMCs, mostly from graft donor cells, collected 360 days after TCRalphabeta/CD19-depleted stem cell transplant. All receptors derive from a boy under two years old who had a stem cell transplant for Wiskott-Aldrich syndrome, so the T cells may come from the graft donor.

The chain has TRBV11-2 and TRBJ2-2, with 7 bases aligning to TRBD2. CDR3 length: 17 amino acids. With 2 bases clipped from V and 1 base from J, the junction kept 7 bases outside the gene matches. Germline CDR1 and CDR2: SGHAT and FQNNGV. CDR3 loop: CASSLTATSLNTGELFF. The DNA for the CDR3 is TGTGCCAGCAGCTTAACGGCGACTAGCCTGAACACCGGGGAGCTGTTTTTT. Supplemented by reference TRBV11-2 and TRBJ2-2, the full variable domain reads EAGVAQSPRYKIIEKRQSVAFWCNPISGHATLYWYQQILGQGPKLLIQFQNNGVVDDSQLPKDRFSAERLKGVDSTLKIQPAKLEDSAVYLCASSLTATSLNTGELFFGEGSRLTVL.

The rearrangement links TRBV10-1 to TRBJ2-1; the D gene is possibly TRBD1 (6 bases). The V and J ends lost 5 bases and 9 bases respectively, with 17 bases between them. CDR3 length: 14 residues. Per germline, CDR1 WNHNN and CDR2 SYGVQD (reference sequence). CDR3 in DNA: TGCGCCAGCAGTACCTTAACAGGGACCGGTGAGCAGTTCTTC. Encoded protein: CASSTLTGTGEQFF.

This clonotype came up a few times. V and J are TRBV2 and TRBJ2-1; a possible D gene is TRBD2 (6 bases). From germline, CDR1 is SNHLY and CDR2 FYNNEI. This CDR3 spans 16 amino acids. V dropped 10 bases and J dropped 0 bases, with 19 bases sitting between them. The CDR3 reads CATTTGLHRSYNEQFF. Written as DNA, the CDR3 is TGTGCCACCACCACGGGACTGCATCGCTCCTACAATGAGCAGTTCTTC.

This clonotype was seen a handful of times. This chain connects TRBV5-1 to TRBJ1-5; no clear D gene. Germline V gives CDR1 SGHRS, CDR2 YFSETQ. Trimming took 7 bases from V and 5 from J, leaving 13 bases between them. The CDR3 runs 13 residues. The CDR3 DNA reads TGCGCCAGCCGGACCCGACCTCATCAGCCCCAGCATTTT. This gives the protein CASRTRPHQPQHF.

This clonotype has more than one count but fewer than ten. The chain employs TRBV12-3 or TRBV12-4 and TRBJ2-1; D is unclear. The CDR3 is made up of 12 amino acids. The V end was cut by 3 bases, the J end by 9 bases, with 9 bases between. CDR3 coding DNA: TGTGCCAGCAGTTTGGAGAGAATTGAGCAGTTCTTC. It is translated as CASSLERIEQFF.